This T cell receptor (beta chain) was documented in a study of post-analysis software for immune sequencing data (dated by TCRdb to the mid-2010s). Broadly, across the study: Relapsing-remitting, secondary progressive and progressive-relapsing multiple sclerosis were recorded as disease courses, and subtype annotation was lacking for some patients. Patient repertoires were compared against roughly 12 previously published healthy control repertoires from donors aged about 6 to 25 years. A subset of samples was prepared in parallel using single-end sample barcoding, then pooled and co-amplified after Illumina adapter ligation.

To prepare the library, PCR was applied. Sequencing took place on an Illumina HiSeq 2500. To reduce PCR and sequencing biases, unique molecular identifiers were built into the TCR beta cDNA libraries. Approximately 500,000 cDNA molecules were obtained for every 1 to 10 million input T cells, so each molecule roughly corresponded to one T cell. The same protocol used for the earlier healthy control dataset was applied to prepare and sequence the patient libraries. Samples belonging to the same batch were prepared together, multiplexed and sequenced on a shared HiSeq lane. Regarding the original processing steps: Raw barcoded reads were processed with MIGEC, discarding single-read molecular identifier groups before consensus assembly and CDR3 extraction. Clonotype tables were post-analysed with VDJtools, normalizing diversity by down-sampling all datasets to the smallest sample size. In repertoire overlap clustering, CDR3 amino acid sequences, but not nucleotide sequences, were matched to correct batch-related cross-sample contamination. The public reads were quality trimmed at Q25 with fastp and then assembled into clones with MiXCR by TCRdb, keeping productive beta chains. Each CDR3 protein gets just one entry, which takes the most common genes and DNA from the rows behind it. TCRdb's processing, not the study's, gives the V and J calls here. The table for this sample lists 600,000 to 750,000 distinct CDR3 sequences; 59% of them were counted only once. The top ten clonotypes cover 11% of the sample.

Turning to this clonotype: What this receptor recognizes is not known. No much larger clone exists at a distance of one base, and base qualities are not known.

To demonstrate the VDJtools post-analysis software, the study profiled TCR beta repertoires from the peripheral blood of 13 young patients with multiple sclerosis. Multiple sclerosis patients were children and adolescents aged about 6 to 17 years. Overall study outcomes, separate from this receptor: Compared with controls, multiple sclerosis patients had significantly lower normalized Chao1 diversity, a finding suggesting substantial peripheral T-cell clonal expansion. The multiple sclerosis patient group was slightly younger than the control group. Significantly higher frequencies in patients than in controls were found for a few TRBV segments, including TRBV5-6, TRBV5-1 and TRBV20-1. When samples were clustered directly using the F measure, samples prepared in the same batch co-clustered strongly, which prompted a batch-effect correction.

The CDR3 covers 15 residues, taking in both the cysteine and the phenylalanine. Only the CDR3 DNA is retained, 45 bases long and in frame from the first base. V and J lose 7 bases and 1 base, and a span of 16 bases separates them. CDR1 is given as MNHEY and CDR2 as SVGEGT, both from the germline V gene. Sequenced material: blood. The clonotype originates from a girl aged 2 to 10 with multiple sclerosis. The rearrangement joined TRBV6-2 or TRBV6-3 to TRBJ1-1; the D gene is unclear. The CDR3 corresponds to CASTHKATGNTEAFF. The sequence in DNA is TGTGCCAGCACCCATAAGGCGACCGGGAACACTGAAGCTTTCTTT.